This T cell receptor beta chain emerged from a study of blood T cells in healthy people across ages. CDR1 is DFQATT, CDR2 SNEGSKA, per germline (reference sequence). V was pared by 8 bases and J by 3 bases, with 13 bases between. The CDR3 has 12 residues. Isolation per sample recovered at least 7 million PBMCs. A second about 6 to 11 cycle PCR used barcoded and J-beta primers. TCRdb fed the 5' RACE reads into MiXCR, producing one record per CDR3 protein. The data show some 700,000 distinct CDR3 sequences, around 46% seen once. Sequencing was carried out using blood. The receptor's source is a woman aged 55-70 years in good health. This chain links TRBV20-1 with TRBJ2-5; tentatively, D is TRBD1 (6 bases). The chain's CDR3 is CSSRDTKETQYF. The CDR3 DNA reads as TGCAGTTCCCGGGACACCAAAGAGACCCAGTACTTC.